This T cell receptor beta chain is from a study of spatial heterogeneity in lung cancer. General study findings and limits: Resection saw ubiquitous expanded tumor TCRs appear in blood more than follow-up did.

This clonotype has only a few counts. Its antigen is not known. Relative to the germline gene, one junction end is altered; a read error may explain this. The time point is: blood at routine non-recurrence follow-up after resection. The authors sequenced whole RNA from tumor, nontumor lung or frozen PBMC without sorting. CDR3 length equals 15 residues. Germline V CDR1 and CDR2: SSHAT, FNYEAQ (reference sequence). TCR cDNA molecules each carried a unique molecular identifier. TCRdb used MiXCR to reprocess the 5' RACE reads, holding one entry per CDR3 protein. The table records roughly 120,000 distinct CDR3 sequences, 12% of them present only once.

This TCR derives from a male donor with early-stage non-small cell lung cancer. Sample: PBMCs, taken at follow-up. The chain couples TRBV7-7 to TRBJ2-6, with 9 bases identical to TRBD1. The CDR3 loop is CASSPQGAGANVLTF. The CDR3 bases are TGTGCTAGCAGCCCACAGGGGGCAGGGGCCAACGTCCTGACTTTC.